These T cell receptor beta chains were read from a single sample in a study of radiation and T cells in renal cell carcinoma. This table comes from immunoSEQ multiplex PCR, and its TCRdb copy is limited to in-frame clones, with some not included. This sample yields around 130,000 clones, of which roughly 77% are seen a single time; under 2.5% belongs to the top ten. The sample consisted of blood, taken from a patient whose treatment included radiotherapy and nephrectomy. These receptors were collected from a woman aged 55-70 years with renal cell carcinoma. Both conserved end residues are part of each CDR3. D genes are given only for firm matches. The size of a clone is reported for some rows only, either as once, few or many, or as a class for expanded clones.

>TRBJ2-3|-|-|TRBV27
CASSLAAGRDTQYF
TGTGCCAGCAGTTTGGCGGCAGGCAGGGATACGCAGTATTTT
>TRBJ2-3|-|-|TRBV9
CASSVLGSTDTQYF
TGTGCCAGCAGCGTACTGGGTTCCACAGATACGCAGTATTTT
>TRBJ2-2|-|TRBD1|TRBV9
CASSETGGKDTGELFF
TGTGCCAGCAGCGAGACAGGGGGCAAGGACACCGGGGAGCTGTTTTTT
>TRBJ2-2|-|-|TRBV27
CASRLQGNQGPVAGELFF
TGTGCCAGCAGGCTCCAAGGAAACCAAGGGCCGGTGGCCGGGGAGCTGTTTTTT
>TRBJ2-6|once|-|TRBV18
CASSPVSSKGANVLTF
TGTGCCAGCTCACCAGTCAGCAGTAAGGGTGCCAACGTCCTGACTTTC
>TRBJ1-4|-|-|TRBV19
CASSIHRATNEKLFF
TGTGCCAGTAGTATACACAGGGCAACTAATGAAAAACTGTTTTTT
>TRBJ2-5|-|-|TRBV7-3
CASNQGRLEETQYF
TGTGCCAGCAACCAGGGGCGACTAGAAGAGACCCAGTACTTC
>TRBJ2-1|-|-|TRBV6-5
CASTRYVGSEQFF
TGTGCCAGCACTCGTTACGTGGGCAGTGAGCAGTTCTTC
>TRBJ2-5|few|TRBD1|TRBV7-9
CASSLRAGGQETQYF
TGTGCCAGCAGCTTAAGGGCAGGGGGCCAAGAGACCCAGTACTTC
>TRBJ2-7|-|-|TRBV15
CATSGNQGGLEQYF
TGTGCCACCAGCGGAAACCAGGGGGGGTTAGAGCAGTACTTC
>TRBJ2-7|-|-|TRBV6-1
CASSEAVGSAGHYEQYF
TGTGCCAGCAGTGAAGCGGTCGGTAGTGCAGGACACTACGAGCAGTACTTC
>TRBJ2-3|-|TRBD2|TRBV6-5
CASSPLGLAGDTQYF
TGTGCCAGCAGTCCCCTTGGGCTAGCGGGAGATACGCAGTATTTT
>TRBJ1-6|few|-|TRBV11-2
CASSLDPERLLHF
TGTGCCAGCAGCTTAGACCCGGAGAGACTCCTCCACTTT
>TRBJ1-1|-|TRBD1|TRBV11-2
CASSFTPGQGGSTEAFF
TGTGCCAGCAGCTTTACTCCGGGACAGGGGGGCAGCACTGAAGCTTTCTTT
>TRBJ1-1|few|-|TRBV20-1
CSASEYTEAFF
TGCAGTGCTAGTGAATACACTGAAGCTTTCTTT
>TRBJ2-5|-|-|TRBV19
CASSPPDGGGGSPRETQYF
TGTGCCAGTAGTCCACCAGACGGGGGTGGAGGGAGCCCTCGAGAGACCCAGTACTTC
>TRBJ1-4|-|-|TRBV9
CASSLGGEELFF
TGTGCCAGCAGCTTGGGAGGGGAGGAACTGTTTTTT
>TRBJ2-7|-|TRBD2|TRBV5-1
CASSWAGDAYEQYF
TGCGCCAGCAGCTGGGCGGGAGATGCCTACGAGCAGTACTTC
>TRBJ1-2|-|TRBD1|TRBV11-3
CASSLFRGVDYGYTF
TGTGCCAGCAGCTTATTCAGGGGGGTAGACTATGGCTACACCTTC
>TRBJ2-7|-|-|TRBV6-6
CASSSQGRLSYEQYF
TGTGCCAGCAGTAGTCAGGGCCGCCTCTCCTACGAGCAGTACTTC
>TRBJ2-5|-|-|TRBV11-3
CASSRAVQETQYF
TGTGCCAGCAGCCGGGCAGTTCAAGAGACCCAGTACTTC
>TRBJ2-7|-|-|TRBV11-2
CASSFTEAYEQYF
TGTGCCAGCAGCTTTACAGAGGCCTACGAGCAGTACTTC
>TRBJ1-2|-|-|TRBV28
CASSFLGSKPTF
TGTGCCAGCAGTTTCCTCGGATCCAAGCCCACCTTC
>TRBJ2-4|-|TRBD1|TRBV4-2
CASSQDGQGWAKNIQYF
TGTGCCAGCAGCCAAGATGGACAGGGGTGGGCCAAAAACATTCAGTACTTC
>TRBJ2-7|-|-|TRBV28
CASSGPPRYEQYF
TGTGCCAGCAGCGGTCCCCCCCGCTACGAGCAGTACTTC
>TRBJ2-2|-|-|TRBV2
CASSDQGRGELFF
TGTGCCAGCAGCGATCAGGGGCGGGGGGAGCTGTTTTTT
>TRBJ1-3|-|-|TRBV5-6
CASSLDWGEDTIYF
TGTGCCAGCAGCTTGGATTGGGGAGAAGACACCATATATTTT
>TRBJ2-7|-|-|TRBV14
CASSLIGLGEQYF
TGTGCCAGCAGCCTCATAGGACTGGGCGAGCAGTACTTC
>TRBJ2-1|-|-|TRBV10-1
CASSARAGASEQFF
TGCGCCAGCAGTGCCCGGGCGGGGGCAAGTGAGCAGTTCTTC
>TRBJ2-7|-|TRBD1|TRBV27
CASSTQQGARSYEQYF
TGTGCCAGCAGTACCCAACAGGGGGCTCGCTCCTACGAGCAGTACTTC
>TRBJ1-2|-|-|TRBV9
CASSVKELSTSTNYGYTF
TGTGCCAGCAGCGTAAAGGAGCTAAGCACATCTACTAACTATGGCTACACCTTC
>TRBJ2-5|-|TRBD1|TRBV11-3
CASSSWTGSYQETQYF
TGTGCCAGCAGCTCGTGGACAGGGTCTTACCAAGAGACCCAGTACTTC
>TRBJ1-2|once|TRBD1|TRBV27
CASGSRTGPYGYTF
TGTGCCAGCGGTTCCAGGACAGGACCTTATGGCTACACCTTC
>TRBJ2-5|-|TRBD1|TRBV10-3
CASGQEETQYF
TGTGCCAGTGGACAGGAAGAGACCCAGTACTTC
>TRBJ1-2|-|-|TRBV10-3
CATEDRSDYGYTF
TGTGCCACCGAGGACAGATCCGACTATGGCTACACCTTC
>TRBJ1-1|-|TRBD1|TRBV5-4
CASSPTGAPNTEAFF
TGTGCCAGCAGCCCAACAGGGGCGCCGAACACTGAAGCTTTCTTT
>TRBJ1-1|-|-|TRBV5-1
CASSIRHDTEAFF
TGCGCCAGCAGCATCCGACACGACACTGAAGCTTTCTTT
>TRBJ1-5|-|-|TRBV28
CASSTDRRGQGNQPQHF
TGTGCCAGCAGTACCGACCGGAGAGGCCAGGGCAATCAGCCCCAGCATTTT
>TRBJ2-1|-|-|TRBV5-1
CASSLSGTYPSGNEQFF
TGCGCCAGCAGCCTCTCCGGGACTTATCCTTCCGGGAATGAGCAGTTCTTC
>TRBJ1-2|few|TRBD1|TRBV11-2
CASSLNRGSGGYTF
TGTGCCAGCAGCTTAAACAGGGGTTCAGGTGGCTACACCTTC
>TRBJ2-1|-|-|TRBV9
CASSVGAGTSYNEQFF
TGTGCCAGCAGCGTAGGGGCGGGCACCTCCTACAATGAGCAGTTCTTC
>TRBJ2-7|-|TRBD1|TRBV6-1
CASIRDRGSYEQYF
TGTGCCAGCATCAGGGACAGAGGCTCCTACGAGCAGTACTTC
>TRBJ2-6|-|-|TRBV4-1
CASSQGQVYSGANVLTF
TGCGCCAGCAGCCAAGGTCAGGTGTACTCTGGGGCCAACGTCCTGACTTTC
>TRBJ1-5|-|TRBD1|TRBV5-4
CASSLTGTGNQPQHF
TGTGCCAGCAGCTTGACAGGGACAGGGAATCAGCCCCAGCATTTT
>TRBJ2-1|-|TRBD1|TRBV9
CASSVGGQGDSEQFF
TGTGCCAGCAGCGTAGGGGGTCAGGGGGATAGTGAGCAGTTCTTC
>TRBJ2-7|-|-|TRBV6-4
CASSRYEQYF
TGTGCCAGCAGTCGATACGAGCAGTACTTC
>TRBJ2-7|-|-|TRBV6-5
CASGPSYEQYF
TGTGCCAGCGGTCCGTCCTACGAGCAGTACTTC
>TRBJ2-7|-|TRBD1|TRBV6-5
CASSFRDSYEQYF
TGTGCCAGCAGTTTCCGGGACAGCTACGAGCAGTACTTC
>TRBJ1-3|-|TRBD1|TRBV29-1
CSVQIYRGSGNTIYF
TGCAGCGTTCAAATTTACAGGGGGTCTGGAAACACCATATATTTT
>TRBJ2-5|-|TRBD1|TRBV4-1
CASSPATTGDGETQYF
TGCGCCAGCAGCCCGGCTACAACAGGGGACGGGGAGACCCAGTACTTC
>TRBJ1-1|once|-|TRBV5-1
CASSLLQESNTEAFF
TGCGCCAGCAGCTTACTACAGGAATCGAACACTGAAGCTTTCTTT
>TRBJ2-7|-|TRBD2|TRBV6-5
CASSYSSGRSTYEQYF
TGTGCCAGCAGTTACTCAAGCGGGAGGTCTACCTACGAGCAGTACTTC